Listed here are 24 T cell receptor beta chains from one sample, sequenced in a study of blood T cell repertoires in COVID-19. The method was immunoSEQ multiplex PCR; TCRdb's version includes in-frame clones alone and lacks a portion of them. In the table there are fewer than 200,000 clones, around 85% of which are singletons. Sequenced sample: peripheral blood. The receptor set was obtained from a man aged 55 to 69 who had recovered from COVID-19.

For this clone: Other DNA sequences from this sample encode an identical CDR3 as well. The chain joins TRBV5-1 to TRBJ2-3; the match to TRBD2 covers 13 bases. V lost 5 bases, J lost 4 bases, and 4 bases stayed unmatched. The CDR3 is 15 amino acids. The germline V gene has CDR1 SGHRS and CDR2 YFSETQ. The CDR3 nucleotides are TGCGCCAGCAGTCTTGGACTAGCGGGGGCAGATACGCAGTATTTT. Encoded protein: CASSLGLAGADTQYF.

This chain connects TRBV15 to TRBJ2-3, with TRBD2 identical over 15 bases. J was trimmed by 4 bases and V by 4 bases; bases with no gene match: 3. Germline CDR1 LNHNV, CDR2 YYDKDF (reference sequence). CDR3 size: 16 residues. The CDR3 loop reads CATSTRTSGGADTQYF. Here the CDR3 DNA reads TGTGCCACCAGCACCAGGACTAGCGGGGGGGCAGATACGCAGTATTTT.

This clone was observed a few times. The gene calls are TRBV7-2 and TRBJ1-2, with 10 bases that match TRBD1. Germline V CDR1 and CDR2: SGHTA, FQGNSA. The CDR3 covers 13 residues. The J segment lost 8 bases and the V segment lost 4 bases, leaving 4 bases of the junction unmatched. DNA for the CDR3: TGTGCCAGCAGCTCAGACAGGGGGCTGGGCTACACCTTC. It yields the protein CASSSDRGLGYTF.

This chain uses TRBV6-5 with TRBJ2-3; 7 bases are a match to TRBD2. The CDR3 totals 14 residues. Trimming took 8 bases from V and 2 from J; bases not matched to a gene: 7. The germline gives CDR1 MNHEY, CDR2 SVGAGI. CDR3 sequence: CASQAGSFTDTQYF. As DNA, the CDR3 is TGTGCCAGCCAAGCGGGGTCGTTCACAGATACGCAGTATTTT.

V and J are TRBV19 and TRBJ2-7, with D possibly TRBD2 on 7 matching bases. CDR3 length equals 13 residues. Trimming removed 5 bases from V and 6 bases from J, with 14 bases in between. Germline-derived CDR1 and CDR2 are LNHDA and SQIVND (reference sequence). CDR3 sequence reads: CASSAGAQGEQYF. The CDR3 coding sequence is TGTGCCAGTAGTGCGGGGGCTCAGGGCGAGCAGTACTTC.

This chain connects TRBV7-6 to TRBJ2-5; D remains ambiguous. The CDR3 runs to 11 residues. The V end was cut by 5 bases, the J end by 3 bases, with 4 bases between. Germline V gives CDR1 SGHVS, CDR2 FNYEAQ. CDR3 bases: TGTGCCAGCAGCGCGAAAGAGACCCAGTACTTC. As protein: CASSAKETQYF.

The chain carries TRBV7-3 and TRBJ2-3, with D unresolved. CDR3 length equals 15 residues. V was shortened by 2 bases and J by 3 bases, with 12 bases between the two germline ends. Germline V gene sequence: CDR1 SGHTA, CDR2 FQGTGA. CDR3 DNA sequence: TGTGCCAGCAGCTTATATAGTGGTAAGACAGATACGCAGTATTTT. It specifies CASSLYSGKTDTQYF.

This chain uses TRBV18 with TRBJ2-2; maybe TRBD2 (6 bases). The CDR3 runs 16 residues. The V end was cut by 3 bases, the J end by 1 base, with 12 bases between. Per the germline V gene, CDR1 is KGHSH and CDR2 is LQKENI. CDR3 coding DNA: TGTGCCAGCTCACCTACCGGGGGATTGAACACCGGGGAGCTGTTTTTT. Amino acids: CASSPTGGLNTGELFF.

The chain recombines TRBV28 with TRBJ2-4; weak D call: TRBD2 (7 bases). Germline V gives CDR1 MDHEN, CDR2 SYDVKM. This CDR3 has 18 amino acids. Trimming cost V 3 bases and J 3 bases, with 21 bases left between them. The CDR3 is CASSFSLQGGGDKNIQYF. The CDR3 DNA follows: TGTGCCAGCAGTTTTTCCTTGCAGGGAGGGGGTGACAAAAACATTCAGTACTTC.

This rearrangement joins TRBV5-4 to TRBJ2-7; 10 positions agree with TRBD1. Germline assignment: CDR1 SGHNT and CDR2 YYREEE (reference sequence). With V trimmed by 4 bases and J by 5 bases, 9 bases remained unmatched. The CDR3 totals 15 residues. The CDR3 nucleotides read TGTGCCAGCAGCGCCAGGACAGGGGGAGTGAACGAGCAGTACTTC. Protein product: CASSARTGGVNEQYF.

The chain couples TRBV27 to TRBJ2-6; D not resolved. V lost 3 bases, J lost 1 base, and 13 bases lay in between. The germline CDR1 and CDR2 sequences are MNHEY and SMNVEV (reference sequence). The CDR3 extends over 17 amino acids. CDR3 loop: CASSLYYKRSGANVLTF. The CDR3 nucleotides read TGTGCCAGCAGTTTGTATTACAAAAGATCTGGGGCCAACGTCCTGACTTTC.

This rearrangement joins TRBV6-6 to TRBJ2-3; TRBD2 matches at 10 bases. The junction had 5 bases not matched to a gene; V was cut back by 6 bases and J by 2 bases. The germline gives CDR1 MNHNY, CDR2 SVGAGI (reference sequence). CDR3 length: 15 amino acids. CDR3 in amino acids: CASRLSGGHTDTQYF. The CDR3 coding sequence is TGTGCCAGCAGACTTAGCGGGGGGCACACAGATACGCAGTATTTT.

V usage is TRBV2 and J usage is TRBJ1-1, with D perhaps TRBD1 (6 bases). The CDR3 consists of 14 residues. CDR1 is SNHLY, CDR2 FYNNEI, per germline. V lost 7 bases and J lost 4, with 16 bases in between. The CDR3 DNA reads TGTGCCAGCACTGTGGGCCTCAGGGGCACTGAAGCTTTCTTT. It codes for CASTVGLRGTEAFF. The complete variable domain, with remaining parts taken from reference TRBV2 and TRBJ1-1, reads EPEVTQTPSHQVTQMGQEVILRCVPISNHLYFYWYRQILGQKVEFLVSFYNNEISEKSEIFDDQFSVERPDGSNFTLKIRSTKLEDSAMYFCASTVGLRGTEAFFGQGTRLTVV.

The chain carries TRBV19 and TRBJ1-4, with D perhaps matching TRBD1 (6 bases). The CDR3 totals 16 residues. The V and J ends lost 4 bases and 8 bases respectively, with 20 bases between them. Germline-derived CDR1 and CDR2 are LNHDA and SQIVND (reference sequence). The CDR3 bases are TGTGCCAGTAGTAAAGCTGCGGGGGGGGCTTACGAAAAACTGTTTTTT. This gives the protein CASSKAAGGAYEKLFF.

V is TRBV27 and J is TRBJ2-2; D ambiguous. CDR1 is MNHEY and CDR2 is SMNVEV in the germline V gene (reference sequence). The CDR3 has 15 residues. The V end was cut by 3 bases, the J end by 4 bases, with 12 bases between. Here the CDR3 DNA reads TGTGCCAGCAGTTTCCAGCTACGCGGCACCGGGGAGCTGTTTTTT. Amino acids: CASSFQLRGTGELFF.

The V call is TRBV5-4, the J call TRBJ2-1; D gene unclear. Germline V gene sequence: CDR1 SGHNT, CDR2 YYREEE (reference sequence). V lost 1 base, J lost 5 bases, and 10 bases lay in between. The CDR3 totals 14 residues. The CDR3 DNA reads as TGTGCCAGCAGCTTGAAGGAGCCCCACAATGAGCAGTTCTTC. Translation: CASSLKEPHNEQFF. Combining the CDR3 with reference TRBV5-4 and TRBJ2-1 gives the whole variable domain ETGVTQSPTHLIKTRGQQVTLRCSSQSGHNTVSWYQQALGQGPQFIFQYYREEENGRGNFPPRFSGLQFPNYSSELNVNALELDDSALYLCASSLKEPHNEQFFGPGTRLTVL.

The J gene is TRBJ2-1, the V gene TRBV7-8; 12 positions match TRBD1. V was clipped by 1 base and J by 6 bases; unmatched bases: 4. Germline assignment: CDR1 SGHVS and CDR2 FQNEAQ. The CDR3 contains 16 residues. CDR3 coding DNA: TGTGCCAGCAGCTTAGTACGGGACAGGGGGCTCAATGAGCAGTTCTTC. Translating gives CASSLVRDRGLNEQFF.

The V and J genes are TRBV6-6 and TRBJ1-6; D is perhaps TRBD1 (5 bases). The germline V and J ends were trimmed by 0 bases and 9 bases, with 9 bases remaining between them. The germline gives CDR1 MNHNY, CDR2 SVGAGI (reference sequence). The CDR3 is made up of 14 amino acids. The CDR3 reads CASSYSGGSSPLHF. In nucleotides, the CDR3 is TGTGCCAGCAGTTACTCGGGGGGTAGTTCACCCCTCCACTTT.

This clone turned up a few times. The chain joins TRBV6-5 to TRBJ1-5; 7 bases line up with TRBD1. V shed 5 bases and J 7 bases; nucleotides not matched to a gene: 11. CDR3 length: 15 residues. Germline CDR1 MNHEY, CDR2 SVGAGI. Written as DNA, the CDR3 is TGTGCCAGCAGTCCAGAAGAAGGGGGCGGGCAGCCCCAGCATTTT. This sequence encodes CASSPEEGGGQPQHF.

This sequence joins TRBV25-1 and TRBJ1-2; the D gene is possibly TRBD1 (5 bases). CDR3 size: 14 residues. Trimming removed 0 bases from V and 2 bases from J, with 7 bases in between. Germline assignment: CDR1 MGHDK and CDR2 SYGVNS. The CDR3 nucleotides are TGTGCCAGCAGTGAATATCGGGGGAACTATGGCTACACCTTC. As protein: CASSEYRGNYGYTF.

The chain recombines TRBV15 with TRBJ1-4, with no clear D. Trimming left V 5 bases short and J 4 bases short, with 14 bases between. This CDR3 is built from 15 residues. CDR1 and CDR2 from the germline V gene are LNHNV and YYDKDF (reference sequence). The CDR3 region is CATSSRLGSNEKLFF. CDR3 coding DNA: TGTGCCACCAGCTCCCGTCTAGGTAGTAATGAAAAACTGTTTTTT.

The chain carries TRBV7-3 and TRBJ1-6; tentatively, D is TRBD1 (6 bases). This CDR3 contains 15 residues. The V end lost 5 bases, the J end lost 7 bases, and 15 bases lay between the germline ends. CDR1 and CDR2 (germline): SGHTA, FQGTGA. CDR3 region: CASSRGGAKNSPLHF. Here the CDR3 DNA reads TGTGCCAGCAGCCGAGGGGGTGCTAAGAATTCACCCCTCCACTTT.

In this sample, this clone turned up many times. The genes are TRBV5-1 and TRBJ2-7; weak D call: TRBD2 (6 bases). CDR1 is SGHRS and CDR2 is YFSETQ in the germline V gene. Trimming took off 0 bases at V and 5 bases at J, with 12 bases between the two ends. The CDR3 runs to 14 residues. In DNA, the CDR3 is TGCGCCAGCAGCTTGGAGCTAGCGAGCCACGAGCAGTACTTC. Its protein product is CASSLELASHEQYF.

V usage is TRBV19 and J usage is TRBJ1-5; D unclear. Per germline, CDR1 LNHDA and CDR2 SQIVND (reference sequence). The CDR3 loop spans 14 amino acids. With 3 bases removed from V and 6 bases from J, the gap between germline ends came to 12 bases. CDR3 sequence (DNA): TGTGCCAGTAGTATGGGCCCGGGAACTCAGCCCCAGCATTTT. Amino acids: CASSMGPGTQPQHF. Looking up the rest from reference TRBV19 and TRBJ1-5 gives the full variable domain: DGGITQSPKYLFRKEGQNVTLSCEQNLNHDAMYWYRQDPGQGLRLIYYSQIVNDFQKGDIAEGYSVSREKKESFPLTVTSAQKNPTAFYLCASSMGPGTQPQHFGDGTRLSIL.